The 27 T cell receptor beta chains presented below share a single source sample, sequenced in a study of shared clonotypes between healthy human individuals. Assay: immunoSEQ multiplex PCR; the TCRdb copy retains only in-frame clones and omits some. Among about 460,000 clones, roughly three quarters were seen once, and the ten largest hold 12%. The sequenced sample consisted of PBMCs. These receptors all stem from a woman aged 40 to 50 in good health. Some clones in this sample may be carry-over from other donors' samples.

The V and J genes are TRBV5-1 and TRBJ1-3; perhaps TRBD1 as D (5 bases). The germline CDR1 and CDR2 sequences are SGHRS and YFSETQ. Trimming shortened V by 3 bases and J by 3 bases, and 19 bases separated the two germline ends. There are 17 residues in the CDR3. The CDR3 is CASSSGPPGSHGNTIYF. The CDR3 nucleotides read TGCGCCAGCAGCTCAGGGCCCCCAGGGTCCCATGGAAACACCATATATTTT.

J is TRBJ2-1 and V is TRBV14; D ambiguous. CDR1 is SGHDN and CDR2 is FVKESK in the germline V gene. V was cut by 4 bases and J by 4 bases, with 11 bases left in between. The CDR3 has 14 residues. The CDR3 loop is CASSRWATYNEQFF. In DNA form, the CDR3 reads TGTGCCAGCAGCCGATGGGCCACGTACAATGAGCAGTTCTTC.

J is TRBJ2-5 and V is TRBV5-6; 8 nucleotides line up with TRBD1. The J call could be wrong; TRBJ2-7 is a better fit for the DNA end. CDR3 length: 16 amino acids. The germline gives CDR1 SGHDT, CDR2 YYEEEE. The DNA of the CDR3 is TGTGCCAGCAGCCCCAGGGGGCAGGGACACTCCTACGAGCAGTACTTC. Protein product: CASSPRGQGHSYEQYF.

The J gene is TRBJ2-7, the V gene TRBV7-2, with 15 nucleotides matching TRBD2. With V trimmed by 3 bases and J by 7 bases, 4 bases remained unmatched. This CDR3 is 15 amino acids long. Per the germline V gene, CDR1 is SGHTA and CDR2 is FQGNSA. The CDR3 nucleotides read TGTGCCAGCAGCTTCACCGGGACTAGCGGGAGGGAGCAGTACTTC. Protein: CASSFTGTSGREQYF.

This chain joins TRBV9 and TRBJ1-1; tentatively, D is TRBD1 (5 bases). CDR1 SGDLS and CDR2 YYNGEE come from the germline V gene. V lost 2 bases and J lost 4, with 12 bases in between. The CDR3 sequence is 14 residues long. CDR3 sequence (DNA): TGTGCCAGCAGCGTGGCGGGACTCTCCACTGAAGCTTTCTTT. It yields the protein CASSVAGLSTEAFF.

A word on this clone: At the DNA level, this CDR3 is encoded by other sequences in the same sample as well. The V call is TRBV28, the J call TRBJ2-1; the D gene is possibly TRBD2 (6 bases). In germline, CDR1 is MDHEN, CDR2 SYDVKM. Trimming removed 8 bases from V and 7 bases from J, with 15 bases in between. This CDR3 is built from 13 residues. The CDR3 DNA sequence: TGTGCCAGCCGGGACTTAGGTCGTAATGAGCAGTTCTTC. The encoded protein is CASRDLGRNEQFF. Drawing the rest from reference TRBV28 and TRBJ2-1, the complete variable domain is DVKVTQSSRYLVKRTGEKVFLECVQDMDHENMFWYRQDPGLGLRLIYFSYDVKMKEKGDIPEGYSVSREKKERFSLILESASTNQTSMYLCASRDLGRNEQFFGPGTRLTVL.

The chain uses TRBV28 and TRBJ1-2; D gene uncertain. The CDR3 sequence is 13 residues long. Germline loops: CDR1 MDHEN, CDR2 SYDVKM. V was pared by 2 bases and J by 7 bases, with 11 bases between. The CDR3 protein is CASSLESPGGYTF. The DNA for the CDR3 is TGTGCCAGCAGTTTAGAGTCCCCAGGTGGCTACACCTTC.

The chain recombines TRBV7-2 with TRBJ2-7; D might be TRBD1 (5 bases). Trimming shortened V by 0 bases and J by 5 bases, and 11 bases separated the two germline ends. The CDR3 loop spans 14 amino acids. Germline lookup yields CDR1 SGHTA and CDR2 FQGNSA. CDR3 region: CASSLAQSRDEQYF. Written as DNA, the CDR3 is TGTGCCAGCAGCTTAGCGCAGTCCAGGGACGAGCAGTACTTC.

The J gene is TRBJ1-2, the V gene TRBV28, with D uncertain. V was clipped by 1 base and J by 4 bases, with 1 base between them. The CDR3 covers 11 residues. Germline values: CDR1 MDHEN, CDR2 SYDVKM. As DNA, the CDR3 is TGTGCCAGCAGTTTATTCTATGGCTACACCTTC. It yields the protein CASSLFYGYTF.

As to this clone: A read error is the likely source, as a far larger clone sits one nucleotide away. Other DNA sequences in the sample encode the same CDR3. This sequence joins TRBV10-2 and TRBJ2-7; D not certain. Germline CDR1 reads WSHSY; CDR2 reads SAAADI. CDR3 length equals 14 residues. CDR3 coding DNA: TGCGCCAGTAGTGATTTGGACGGAGCCTACGAGCAGTACTTC. It is translated as CASSDLDGAYEQYF.

This clone was found a few times. The chain carries TRBV27 and TRBJ1-2; tentatively, D is TRBD1 (6 bases). The CDR3 runs 14 residues. Trimming took 4 bases from V and 7 from J, leaving 16 bases between them. The V gene's germline CDR1 is MNHEY and CDR2 SMNVEV (reference sequence). CDR3: CASSSLQRGGGYTF. Here the CDR3 DNA reads TGTGCCAGCAGTTCCTTGCAAAGAGGGGGTGGCTACACCTTC.

The V call is TRBV11-1, the J call TRBJ2-1; D uncertain. Germline loops: CDR1 SGHAT, CDR2 FQDESV (reference sequence). CDR3 size: 13 residues. V lost 1 base, J lost 5 bases, and 6 bases lay in between. The CDR3 is CASSLGTNNEQFF. CDR3 DNA: TGTGCCAGCAGCTTAGGAACAAACAATGAGCAGTTCTTC.

A note on this clone: This sample also contains other DNA sequences that code for the same CDR3. The chain is built from TRBV13 and TRBJ2-5, with 8 bases lining up with TRBD1. The J call may be faulty, since TRBJ2-7 better matches the DNA end. Germline CDR1 is PRHDT and CDR2 is FYEKMQ (reference sequence). The CDR3 runs 14 residues. The CDR3 sequence is CASSSLDRDYEQYF. The CDR3 nucleotides are TGTGCCAGCAGCTCCCTGGACAGGGATTACGAGCAGTACTTC.

This clone was seen at least ten times. This chain links TRBV29-1 with TRBJ2-1; 9 bases line up with TRBD2. J gave up 4 bases and V 7 bases, and 8 bases lay outside the gene matches. The germline gives CDR1 SQVTM, CDR2 ANQGSEA. This CDR3 spans 14 amino acids. In DNA, the CDR3 is TGCAGCGCCGAGAGACTAGCGGAGTACAATGAGCAGTTCTTC. As protein: CSAERLAEYNEQFF.

The chain uses TRBV2 and TRBJ2-5; unclear D gene. Trimming left V 4 bases short and J 4 bases short, with 7 bases between. Germline V gene lookup returns CDR1 SNHLY and CDR2 FYNNEI. This CDR3 contains 12 residues. CDR3 residues: CASSVRVETQYF. The CDR3 DNA reads TGTGCCAGCAGTGTTAGGGTAGAGACCCAGTACTTC.

V is TRBV4-1 and J is TRBJ2-3; TRBD1 matches 7 bases. The length of the CDR3 is 16 residues. Germline V gene data show CDR1 as MGHRA and CDR2 as YSYEKL. V lost 0 bases to trimming and J lost 2 bases; unmatched junction nucleotides: 5. CDR3 region: CASSQDPGGITDTQYF. For the CDR3, the DNA is TGCGCCAGCAGCCAAGATCCAGGGGGAATCACAGATACGCAGTATTTT.

Comments on this clone: A far larger clone is only one base removed, so a read error is likely. This chain joins TRBV7-9 and TRBJ1-4; D is uncertain. The germline V gene has CDR1 SEHNR and CDR2 FQNEAQ (reference sequence). This CDR3 region has 13 residues. The V end was cut by 4 bases, the J end by 2 bases, with 5 bases between. As DNA, the CDR3 is TGTGCCAGCAGCTCCTCCACTAATGAAAAACTGTTTTTT. It codes for CASSSSTNEKLFF.

Regarding this clone: Given the absence of the conserved phenylalanine or tryptophan at the CDR3 end, a read error is likely. Because the CDR3's place on the DNA is in doubt, the DNA is left out and the CDR3 is given as listed by TCRdb. V and J are TRBV9 and TRBJ2-2; the D call in the table, TRBD1, was not verified against the DNA. The CDR3 is made up of 16 amino acids, end residues included. The germline V gene has CDR1 SGDLS and CDR2 YYNGEE. The CDR3 region is CASSPQGTGYTGELSS.

V gene TRBV15 combines with J gene TRBJ2-1; D remains ambiguous. Germline CDR1 is LNHNV and CDR2 is YYDKDF (reference sequence). This CDR3 region has 13 residues. Trimming left V 2 bases short and J 3 bases short, with 5 bases between. The CDR3 spells CATSRQNYNEQFF. The CDR3 DNA sequence: TGTGCCACCAGCAGACAGAACTACAATGAGCAGTTCTTC.

The chain links TRBV7-8 to TRBJ2-1, with 8 bases aligning to TRBD1. Germline V gives CDR1 SGHVS, CDR2 FQNEAQ. V shed 0 bases, J shed 8 bases, and the junction held 9 bases outside the gene matches. The CDR3 runs to 16 residues. The CDR3 protein is CASSLATTGEVDEQFF. CDR3 DNA sequence: TGTGCCAGCAGCTTAGCGACGACAGGGGAGGTCGATGAGCAGTTCTTC.

CDR3 coding DNA: TGTGCCAGCAGCTTGTGGGGCCTAGCGGACCTCTCTGGGGCCAACGTCCTGACTTTC. Translating gives CASSLWGLADLSGANVLTF. This chain uses TRBV5-6 with TRBJ2-6; 7 positions agree with TRBD2. The CDR3 totals 19 residues. The V segment lost 1 base and the J segment 0 bases; nucleotides outside the gene matches: 10. Looked up from germline, CDR1 is SGHDT and CDR2 is YYEEEE.

The V and J genes are TRBV4-3 and TRBJ1-2, with D perhaps TRBD1 (5 bases). Trimming stripped 3 bases from V and 8 bases from J, with 13 bases between. The CDR3 has 13 residues. The germline CDR1 and CDR2 sequences are LGHNA and YSLEER. CDR3: CASSHHARDGYTF. CDR3 bases: TGCGCCAGCAGCCACCACGCCAGGGACGGCTACACCTTC.

The chain uses TRBV11-3 and TRBJ1-2, with D possibly TRBD1 on 5 matching bases. Germline V CDR1 and CDR2: SGHNT, YENEEA. This CDR3 has 14 residues. Trimming removed 7 bases at V and 6 bases at J, with 18 bases between. As DNA, the CDR3 is TGTGCCAGCACCTCTAGGAAGGGGCCCGATGGCTACACCTTC. The encoded protein is CASTSRKGPDGYTF.

There are a few counts of this clone. The J gene is TRBJ2-2, the V gene TRBV6-1; D possibly corresponds to TRBD1 (6 bases). CDR1 and CDR2 from the germline V gene are MNHNS and SASEGT. Trimming stripped 9 bases from V and 1 base from J, with 15 bases between. There are 15 residues in the CDR3. The CDR3 coding sequence is TGTGCCAGTGGGGGCAGGGACCTGAACACCGGGGAGCTGTTTTTT. Its protein is CASGGRDLNTGELFF.

This chain joins TRBV28 and TRBJ2-3; D not resolved. Trimming took 2 bases from V and 4 from J, leaving 4 bases between them. Germline CDR1 MDHEN, CDR2 SYDVKM. The CDR3 loop spans 12 amino acids. CDR3 DNA sequence: TGTGCCAGCAGTTTAGCGTCAGATACGCAGTATTTT. Encoded protein: CASSLASDTQYF.

This clone was seen many times. Other DNA sequences in the same sample also yield this CDR3. This chain joins TRBV30 and TRBJ2-7, with D tentatively TRBD1 (5 bases). Germline assignment: CDR1 GTSNPN and CDR2 SVGIG (reference sequence). Trimming pared 5 bases from V and 2 bases from J, leaving 16 bases between. This CDR3 contains 14 residues. This chain's CDR3 is CAWSPRTPTYEQYF. CDR3 bases: TGTGCCTGGTCCCCGAGGACACCTACCTACGAGCAGTACTTC.

About this clone itself: Other DNA sequences from this sample encode an identical CDR3 as well. The genes are TRBV7-2 and TRBJ2-7; 9 bases are a match to TRBD1. J was trimmed by 3 bases and V by 0 bases; bases with no gene match: 3. CDR1 SGHTA and CDR2 FQGNSA come from the germline V gene. The length of the CDR3 is 15 residues. The CDR3 spells CASSLAGTGSYEQYF. CDR3 sequence (DNA): TGTGCCAGCAGCTTAGCCGGGACAGGGAGCTACGAGCAGTACTTC.